This paragraph reports one TCR beta chain. The sample is drawn from a study of blood T cell repertoires in COVID-19. The CDR3 runs 15 residues. CDR1 and CDR2 (germline): KGHSH, LQKENI. V gave up 3 bases and J gave up 3 bases; unmatched junction bases: 7. TCRdb's copy holds only in-frame clones and misses some; the assay was immunoSEQ multiplex PCR. The sample yields 130,000 to 150,000 clones, roughly 90% seen once. Sample: PBMCs or T cells enriched from blood (not recorded which). This chain uses TRBV18 with TRBJ2-7; 8 bases match TRBD1. The clonotype was recovered from a woman aged 25-40 years with acute COVID-19. CDR3 sequence reads: CASSPTRTGHYEQYF. The CDR3 DNA reads TGTGCCAGCTCACCCACGCGGACAGGGCACTACGAGCAGTACTTC.